This TCR beta chain was observed in a study of blood T cell repertoires in COVID-19. For the study at large: Sources were T cells, B-cell-depleted T cells, or PBMCs; the material itself was cDNA or gDNA.

Germline CDR1 SGHRS, CDR2 YFSETQ. V was trimmed by 2 bases and J by 2 bases, leaving 11 bases between them. This CDR3 spans 15 amino acids. This clone was recorded once. Under the authors' procedure: Using reference gene primer amplification, nucleated cell counts were estimated. The protocol was immunoSEQ multiplex PCR, while the TCRdb copy is restricted to in-frame clones and leaves out a portion. The DNA gave D and trimming, while V, J and clone size come from that table. The data hold more than 200,000 clones, with under 90% observed a single time. The study recruited people aged roughly 18 to 95 years across about two dozen US areas.

Specimen: PBMCs or T cells enriched from blood (not recorded which). The TCR originated in a middle-aged man who had recovered from COVID-19. The genes are TRBV5-1 and TRBJ2-1; D is possibly TRBD2 (5 bases). CDR3 coding DNA: TGCGCCAGCAGCTTCGGGTTCGGGGCCTACAATGAGCAGTTCTTC. Translation gives CASSFGFGAYNEQFF.